These 10 T cell receptor beta chains came from one sample sequenced in a study. TCRdb used MiXCR to reprocess the 5' RACE reads, holding one entry per CDR3 protein. The sample records about 54,000 distinct CDR3 sequences, 15% to 20% being singletons. Specimen: naive CD4+ T cells sorted from blood. Subset noted: naive CD4+ T cells, CD4+CD45RA+CD25-. These receptors were obtained from a female donor with breast cancer.

This clonotype showed up just a few times. The chain is built from TRBV6-2 or TRBV6-3 and TRBJ1-2; possible D gene TRBD1, 5 bases. The V end was cut by 7 bases, the J end by 7 bases, with 16 bases between. Germline-derived CDR1 and CDR2 are MNHEY and SVGEGT. The CDR3 has 13 residues. The chain's CDR3 is CASTPQGSSGYTF. The CDR3 DNA reads TGTGCCAGCACCCCCCAGGGAAGTTCTGGCTACACCTTC.

CDR3 DNA sequence: TGTGCCAGCAGCGCGAGCATGGGCTACGAGCAGTACTTC. Translating gives CASSASMGYEQYF. The chain uses TRBV7-8 and TRBJ2-7; the D is unclear. There are 13 residues in the CDR3. Germline values: CDR1 SGHVS, CDR2 FQNEAQ. Trimming shortened V by 5 bases and J by 3 bases, and 11 bases separated the two germline ends.

This clonotype was seen more than once but under ten times. J is TRBJ2-2 and V is TRBV11-1, with 7 bases fitting TRBD2. The CDR3 consists of 16 residues. V dropped 2 bases and J dropped 3; count of bases not matched to a gene: 6. The V gene's germline CDR1 is SGHAT and CDR2 FQDESV (reference sequence). DNA for the CDR3: TGTGCCAGCAGCTTATCGACTAGCAGAGACACCGGGGAGCTGTTTTTT. Protein sequence: CASSLSTSRDTGELFF. The variable domain in full, with the rest retrieved from reference TRBV11-1 and TRBJ2-2, is EAEVAQSPRYKITEKSQAVAFWCDPISGHATLYWYRQILGQGPELLVQFQDESVVDDSQLPKDRFSAERLKGVDSTLKIQPAELGDSAMYLCASSLSTSRDTGELFFGEGSRLTVL.

The chain has TRBV5-1 and TRBJ1-1; D unresolved. The CDR3 is made up of 14 amino acids. Trimming stripped 0 bases from V and 3 bases from J, with 9 bases between. Germline V gene lookup returns CDR1 SGHRS and CDR2 YFSETQ. CDR3 amino acids: CASSLEGYDTEAFF. DNA of the CDR3: TGCGCCAGCAGCTTGGAAGGGTACGACACTGAAGCTTTCTTT.

The rearrangement links TRBV29-1 to TRBJ2-5, with a weak D call TRBD1 (7 bases). CDR3 length equals 14 residues. Trimming stripped 4 bases from V and 3 bases from J, with 15 bases between. CDR1 and CDR2 (germline): SQVTM, ANQGSEA. DNA of the CDR3: TGCAGCGTTGGGACAGGATGGGGGGAAGAGACCCAGTACTTC. Amino acid sequence: CSVGTGWGEETQYF.

J is TRBJ2-7 and V is TRBV10-3; 9 bases map to TRBD1. With V trimmed by 8 bases and J by 5 bases, 13 bases remained unmatched. Germline CDR1 is ENHRY and CDR2 is SYGVKD. CDR3 length: 15 amino acids. The CDR3 sequence: CAIGGEGQGFNEQYF. The CDR3 region has the DNA TGTGCCATCGGTGGTGAGGGACAGGGTTTTAACGAGCAGTACTTC.

There are a few counts of this clonotype. The genes are TRBV4-1 and TRBJ1-5, with no clear D. The CDR3 is made up of 14 amino acids. Germline V CDR1 and CDR2: MGHRA, YSYEKL. V lost 2 bases to trimming and J lost 1 base, with 6 bases between them. The CDR3 loop is CASSQRRSNQPQHF. In DNA form, the CDR3 reads TGCGCCAGCAGCCAAAGACGAAGCAATCAGCCCCAGCATTTT.

In its sample, this clonotype was seen a few times. V usage is TRBV9 and J usage is TRBJ2-7; D is perhaps TRBD1 (6 bases). Per germline, CDR1 SGDLS and CDR2 YYNGEE. The CDR3 runs 14 residues. Trimming removed 4 bases from V and 1 base from J, with 12 bases in between. CDR3: CASSPRQVSYEQYF. The CDR3 bases are TGTGCCAGCAGCCCTCGACAGGTTTCCTACGAGCAGTACTTC.

The chain carries TRBV7-8 and TRBJ2-3, with D unresolved. V lost 1 base and J lost 4, with 6 bases in between. The V gene's germline CDR1 is SGHVS and CDR2 FQNEAQ. The CDR3 totals 13 residues. The CDR3 loop reads CASSLGEADTQYF. For the CDR3, the DNA is TGTGCCAGCAGCTTAGGCGAAGCAGATACGCAGTATTTT.

About this clonotype itself: This could be a read error, since a much larger clone is one nucleotide away. This chain uses TRBV7-8 with TRBJ2-2; TRBD2 is a possible D gene (6 bases). The CDR3 is 12 residues long. Germline assignment: CDR1 SGHVS and CDR2 FQNEAQ. CDR3 protein: CASRAGFGELSF. CDR3 nucleotides: TGTGCCAGCAGGGCGGGATTCGGGGAGCTGTCTTTT.